This passage covers 30 T cell receptor beta chains from one sample sequenced in a study of blood T cells in healthy people across ages. The use of a sample-barcoded 5' primer and a J-beta primer mix characterized a second PCR of roughly 7 to 12 cycles. Each CDR3 protein gets one entry after TCRdb re-called the 5' RACE reads with MiXCR. The sample contains 700,000 to 950,000 distinct CDR3 sequences, roughly 41% of which appear only once. Sequenced: blood. The origin of the receptors is a woman aged 55 to 70 in good health.

This rearrangement joins TRBV7-6 to TRBJ2-7, with 12 bases identical to TRBD2. The CDR3 is 18 amino acids. Looked up from germline, CDR1 is SGHVS and CDR2 is FNYEAQ. After removal of 2 bases from V and 7 bases from J, the junction contained 15 bases not matched to a gene. The chain's CDR3 is CASSLKLAGGGAYNEQYF. CDR3 nucleotide sequence: TGTGCCAGCAGCTTAAAACTAGCGGGAGGAGGGGCTTACAATGAGCAGTACTTC. Supplemented by reference TRBV7-6 and TRBJ2-7, the full variable domain reads GAGVSQSPRYKVTKRGQDVALRCDPISGHVSLYWYRQALGQGPEFLTYFNYEAQQDKSGLPNDRFSAERPEGSISTLTIQRTEQRDSAMYRCASSLKLAGGGAYNEQYFGPGTRLTVT.

The chain recombines TRBV7-2 with TRBJ2-1; D perhaps matches TRBD2 (7 bases). The CDR3 consists of 16 residues. V lost 0 bases and J lost 8, with 17 bases in between. Germline assignment: CDR1 SGHTA and CDR2 FQGNSA. CDR3 region: CASSLAQGSGTYEQFF. In DNA form, the CDR3 reads TGTGCCAGCAGCTTAGCGCAGGGGAGCGGGACTTATGAGCAGTTCTTC.

The table lists this clonotype with a few counts. This chain uses TRBV2 with TRBJ2-7; TRBD2 agrees at 8 bases. Germline CDR1 is SNHLY and CDR2 is FYNNEI. CDR3 length: 15 residues. V trimming: 4 bases; J trimming: 0 bases; junction bases outside the gene matches: 5. The CDR3 spells CASSAPLAASYEQYF. CDR3 coding DNA: TGTGCCAGCAGTGCCCCACTAGCGGCCTCCTACGAGCAGTACTTC.

V usage is TRBV3-1 and J usage is TRBJ2-3; 10 bases match TRBD2. The V and J ends lost 3 bases and 2 bases, in that order; junction bases with no gene match: 5. Germline CDR1 is LGHDT and CDR2 is YNNKEL (reference sequence). This CDR3 has 16 amino acids. CDR3 in amino acids: CASSHLAGGPTDTQYF. Here the CDR3 DNA reads TGTGCCAGCAGCCACTTAGCGGGGGGACCCACAGATACGCAGTATTTT.

The chain is built from TRBV12-3 or TRBV12-4 and TRBJ1-3; D is uncertain. The CDR3 spans 13 residues. V was shortened by 7 bases and J by 2 bases, with 9 bases between the two germline ends. CDR3 loop: CASTLGTGNTIYF. DNA for the CDR3: TGTGCCAGCACCCTTGGAACTGGAAACACCATATATTTT.

This clonotype showed up just a few times. The J gene is TRBJ2-2, the V gene TRBV13; perhaps TRBD1 as D (6 bases). Looked up from germline, CDR1 is PRHDT and CDR2 is FYEKMQ (reference sequence). There are 15 residues in the CDR3. V dropped 1 base and J dropped 4 bases, with 10 bases sitting between them. CDR3 in amino acids: CASSLAGAFTGELFF. The CDR3 region has the DNA TGTGCCAGCAGCTTAGCAGGGGCTTTCACCGGGGAGCTGTTTTTT.

The CDR3 reads CASSFGGFSGANVLTF. The CDR3 bases are TGTGCCAGCAGCTTCGGGGGTTTCTCTGGGGCCAACGTCCTGACTTTC. V gene TRBV7-3 combines with J gene TRBJ2-6; possible D gene TRBD2, 6 bases. V shed 3 bases and J shed 0 bases, with 9 bases lying between them. The CDR3 has 16 residues. CDR1 and CDR2 from the germline V gene are SGHTA and FQGTGA.

Note on this clonotype: A much larger clone lies a single base off, so this may be a read error. The V gene is TRBV6-6, the J gene TRBJ2-5, with a tentative D call TRBD2 (5 bases). The germline V gene encodes CDR1 MNHNY and CDR2 SVGAGI (reference sequence). This CDR3 is built from 14 residues. The V gene lost 6 bases and the J gene lost 11 bases, with 22 bases spanning the gap. The CDR3 DNA follows: TGTGCCAGCAGAGACCGAACTAGGAGCCATGAGCAGTACTTC. Translating gives CASRDRTRSHEQYF.

The rearrangement joins TRBV6-2 or TRBV6-3 to TRBJ2-7, with D uncertain. The CDR3 consists of 16 residues. Germline V gene sequence: CDR1 MNHEY, CDR2 SVGEGT. V gave up 5 bases and J gave up 2 bases, with 19 bases separating them. The CDR3 reads CASSLAEAPVPYEQYF. In DNA form, the CDR3 reads TGTGCCAGCAGTCTCGCCGAGGCCCCAGTCCCCTACGAGCAGTACTTC.

This clonotype was counted a few times. The genes are TRBV20-1 and TRBJ2-3; D is uncertain. The CDR3 spans 15 residues. V was cut by 1 base and J by 2 bases, with 13 bases left in between. Germline-derived CDR1 and CDR2 are DFQATT and SNEGSKA (reference sequence). Here the CDR3 reads CSARAGSTFTDTQYF. The DNA for the CDR3 is TGCAGTGCTAGAGCCGGCAGCACCTTCACAGATACGCAGTATTTT.

The rearrangement uses TRBV6-2 or TRBV6-3 and TRBJ2-1, with 10 nucleotides matching TRBD2. CDR3 length: 16 residues. Germline trimming cut 6 bases from V and 7 bases from J; bases unmatched to any gene: 12. The germline V gene encodes CDR1 MNHEY and CDR2 SVGEGT. CDR3 loop: CASRPSGRAVQNEQFF. The CDR3 DNA sequence: TGTGCCAGCAGGCCCAGCGGGAGGGCCGTACAGAATGAGCAGTTCTTC.

The table lists this clonotype with a few counts. CDR3 coding DNA: TGTGCCATCAGTGAGACCGAGGGTTCATATGGCTACACCTTC. Protein product: CAISETEGSYGYTF. The chain carries TRBV10-3 and TRBJ1-2; D call uncertain. There are 14 residues in the CDR3. In germline, CDR1 is ENHRY, CDR2 SYGVKD. The V end was cut by 2 bases, the J end by 5 bases, with 12 bases between.

The chain links TRBV9 to TRBJ2-1; maybe TRBD1 (6 bases). Trimming removed 0 bases from V and 2 bases from J, with 9 bases in between. The CDR3 length is 15 residues. Germline V lookup: CDR1 SGDLS, CDR2 YYNGEE. As DNA, the CDR3 is TGTGCCAGCAGCGTAGGGCAGGGGCCCTACAATGAGCAGTTCTTC. Its translation is CASSVGQGPYNEQFF. The full variable domain, its missing parts supplied by reference TRBV9 and TRBJ2-1, is DSGVTQTPKHLITATGQRVTLRCSPRSGDLSVYWYQQSLDQGLQFLIQYYNGEERAKGNILERFSAQQFPDLHSELNLSSLELGDSALYFCASSVGQGPYNEQFFGPGTRLTVL.

The chain recombines TRBV29-1 with TRBJ2-1, with D unresolved. Germline CDR1 is SQVTM and CDR2 is ANQGSEA. CDR3 length: 15 residues. The V and J ends lost 1 base and 1 base respectively, with 11 bases between them. This CDR3 reads CSVEGESVSYNEQFF. CDR3 DNA: TGCAGCGTTGAAGGCGAGTCGGTTTCCTACAATGAGCAGTTCTTC.

This clonotype was picked up many times. The V gene is TRBV7-2, the J gene TRBJ2-1; the match to TRBD2 covers 7 bases. CDR3 length equals 16 residues. V lost 5 bases, J lost 0 bases, and 7 bases stayed unmatched. Germline values: CDR1 SGHTA, CDR2 FQGNSA. CDR3 in DNA: TGTGCCAGCAGCACACAAGCGGGAAACTCCTACAATGAGCAGTTCTTC. Translating it yields CASSTQAGNSYNEQFF. The complete variable domain, with remaining parts taken from reference TRBV7-2 and TRBJ2-1, reads GAGVSQSPSNKVTEKGKDVELRCDPISGHTALYWYRQSLGQGLEFLIYFQGNSAPDKSGLPSDRFSAERTGGSVSTLTIQRTQQEDSAVYLCASSTQAGNSYNEQFFGPGTRLTVL.

The gene calls are TRBV27 and TRBJ1-2; 9 bases are shared with TRBD1. Losses at the gene ends were 5 bases for V and 6 bases for J; bases not matched to a gene: 4. Germline loops: CDR1 MNHEY, CDR2 SMNVEV (reference sequence). The CDR3 is 13 residues long. Here the CDR3 reads CASSRQGVDGYTF. CDR3 sequence (DNA): TGTGCCAGCAGTAGACAGGGGGTTGATGGCTACACCTTC.

A word on this clonotype: Possible read error: a much larger clone is one base away. The chain joins TRBV4-1 to TRBJ2-5, with TRBD2 identical over 7 bases. The trim removed 0 bases at V and 0 bases at J, leaving 13 bases unmatched. Germline CDR1 and CDR2: MGHRA and YSYEKL. CDR3 length: 19 amino acids. CDR3 sequence: CASSQEGPAGRNHQETQYF. The DNA of the CDR3 is TGCGCCAGCAGCCAAGAAGGGCCAGCGGGGAGGAACCACCAAGAGACCCAGTACTTC.

Turning to this clonotype: This may come from a read error, since a much larger clone is one base off. CDR3 sequence: CSAKLAGAETQYF. CDR3 nucleotides: TGCAGTGCCAAACTAGCGGGAGCGGAGACGCAGTATTTT. The chain is built from TRBV20-1 and TRBJ2-3; the match to TRBD2 covers 11 bases. This CDR3 comprises 13 residues. Germline V gene lookup returns CDR1 DFQATT and CDR2 SNEGSKA (reference sequence). With 6 bases clipped from V and 9 bases from J, the junction kept 8 bases outside the gene matches.

This clonotype was counted at least ten times. The chain recombines TRBV7-2 with TRBJ2-3; D could derive from TRBD1 or TRBD2 (5 bases each). Germline V CDR1 and CDR2: SGHTA, FQGNSA. This CDR3 has 15 amino acids. The ends were cut back, 0 bases at V and 0 bases at J, with 7 bases in the middle. The CDR3 nucleotides read TGTGCCAGCAGCTTAGCGGGGGTCAGCACAGATACGCAGTATTTT. This sequence encodes CASSLAGVSTDTQYF.

V usage is TRBV6-2 or TRBV6-3 and J usage is TRBJ2-3; no definite D call. V shed 6 bases and J shed 7 bases, with 14 bases lying between them. The CDR3 has 13 amino acids. Germline V CDR1 and CDR2: MNHEY, SVGEGT. The CDR3 DNA is TGTGCCAGCAGCCGAATGGAACCAAATACGCAGTATTTT. Its protein product is CASSRMEPNTQYF.

The chain is built from TRBV20-1 and TRBJ1-6; D not resolved. Germline CDR1 is DFQATT and CDR2 is SNEGSKA (reference sequence). There are 16 residues in the CDR3. Deletions cut 1 base from V and 3 bases from J, with 13 bases between. CDR3 nucleotides: TGCAGTGCTAGAGGGACCCCTATGCTCTATAATTCACCCCTCCACTTT. Translation: CSARGTPMLYNSPLHF.

This clonotype was recorded at least ten times. The V call is TRBV2, the J call TRBJ2-4; 9 bases line up with TRBD1. Germline CDR1 SNHLY, CDR2 FYNNEI. This CDR3 comprises 17 residues. V shed 5 bases and J 3 bases; nucleotides not matched to a gene: 11. CDR3 sequence (DNA): TGTGCCAGCAGTCCCTGGACAGGGGAAGAGGGCAAAAACATTCAGTACTTC. Amino acid sequence: CASSPWTGEEGKNIQYF.

This clonotype has a handful of counts. The chain is built from TRBV20-1 and TRBJ2-3; no clear D. Germline V gives CDR1 DFQATT, CDR2 SNEGSKA (reference sequence). Deletions cut 1 base from V and 2 bases from J, with 7 bases between. The CDR3 sequence is 13 residues long. CDR3 amino acids: CSARAVNTDTQYF. As DNA, the CDR3 is TGCAGTGCTAGAGCCGTTAACACAGATACGCAGTATTTT.

The chain recombines TRBV7-3 with TRBJ2-7; D perhaps matches TRBD2 (6 bases). Trimming pared 1 base from V and 0 bases from J, leaving 16 bases between. Per germline, CDR1 SGHTA and CDR2 FQGTGA. This CDR3 comprises 17 residues. The CDR3 region has the DNA TGTGCCAGCAGCTTAAGGGGGGTGGCAGTGAGCTCCTACGAGCAGTACTTC. Encoded protein: CASSLRGVAVSSYEQYF. The complete variable domain, with remaining parts taken from reference TRBV7-3 and TRBJ2-7, reads GAGVSQTPSNKVTEKGKYVELRCDPISGHTALYWYRQSLGQGPEFLIYFQGTGAADDSGLPNDRFFAVRPEGSVSTLKIQRTERGDSAVYLCASSLRGVAVSSYEQYFGPGTRLTVT.

This clonotype was counted between two and nine times. V gene TRBV6-2 or TRBV6-3 combines with J gene TRBJ1-5, with 9 bases identical to TRBD1. The CDR3 covers 16 residues. Germline CDR1 is MNHEY and CDR2 is SVGEGT. V gave up 5 bases and J gave up 1 base; unmatched junction bases: 6. CDR3 in amino acids: CASSLPGQGSNQPQHF. The CDR3 bases are TGTGCCAGCAGTCTACCGGGACAGGGAAGCAATCAGCCCCAGCATTTT.

This clonotype appeared a few times. V gene TRBV6-1 combines with J gene TRBJ2-5; 8 bases agree with TRBD1. This CDR3 spans 14 amino acids. After removal of 6 bases from V and 1 base from J, the junction contained 4 bases not matched to a gene. CDR1 is MNHNS and CDR2 is SASEGT in the germline V gene. CDR3 bases: TGTGCCAGCAGCCGGACAGGGACCCAAGAGACCCAGTACTTC. It codes for CASSRTGTQETQYF.

The J gene is TRBJ1-2, the V gene TRBV4-2, with D perhaps matching TRBD1 (6 bases). CDR1 and CDR2 (germline): LGHNA, YNFKEQ. V was pared by 0 bases and J by 4 bases, with 15 bases between. This CDR3 has 16 residues. The CDR3 sequence: CASSQDIGTFSYGYTF. The CDR3 DNA is TGTGCCAGCAGCCAAGATATTGGGACATTTAGCTATGGCTACACCTTC.

V usage is TRBV30 and J usage is TRBJ2-5; 9 bases line up with TRBD1. With 2 bases clipped from V and 13 bases from J, the junction kept 5 bases outside the gene matches. The CDR3 consists of 11 residues. Germline V lookup: CDR1 GTSNPN, CDR2 SVGIG (reference sequence). The DNA of the CDR3 is TGTGCCTGGAGTTTATCGGGACAGGGGTACTTC. It translates to CAWSLSGQGYF.

The chain links TRBV14 to TRBJ2-3; D might be TRBD1 (7 bases). V was clipped by 4 bases and J by 6 bases, with 20 bases between them. The CDR3 totals 16 residues. CDR1 and CDR2 from the germline V gene are SGHDN and FVKESK. In DNA form, the CDR3 reads TGTGCCAGCAGCCCCGGGACAGTCGCTGGGGGGGATACGCAGTATTTT. This encodes CASSPGTVAGGDTQYF.

The rearrangement uses TRBV2 and TRBJ2-3; D possibly corresponds to TRBD2 (5 bases). The CDR3 loop spans 15 amino acids. The V and J ends lost 1 base and 3 bases respectively, with 11 bases between them. The V gene's germline CDR1 is SNHLY and CDR2 FYNNEI. Here the CDR3 reads CASSEELVGTDTQYF. The DNA of the CDR3 is TGTGCCAGCAGTGAAGAACTAGTTGGGACAGATACGCAGTATTTT.